The clone carrying this TCR beta chain was observed at least ten times. Its antigen is not identified. Repertoires were generated with immunoSEQ multiplex PCR, while TCRdb's copy carries only in-frame clones and drops some. The sample lists 100,000 to 150,000 clones, about 82% occurring once. Time point in this sample: week 11, during vaccination. The study gave 300 ug of mutant IDH1 20-mer peptide per vaccine dose, with topical imiquimod. This specimen comes from a study of a mutant IDH1 vaccine in newly diagnosed glioma. Across the whole study: Vaccination followed radiotherapy alone by 4-6 weeks, or accompanied temozolomide cycles. The earlier regimen, radiotherapy, temozolomide, or both, was most often both.

Trimming pared 0 bases from V and 6 bases from J, leaving 14 bases between. The CDR3 contains 16 residues. Looked up from germline, CDR1 is LGHNA and CDR2 is YSLEER. This receptor was identified in a man aged 35-49 years with glioma. J is TRBJ1-4 and V is TRBV4-3, with D possibly TRBD1 on 5 matching bases. Sequencing was performed on PBMCs, taken from a glioma patient whose treatment included an IDH1 peptide vaccine. The CDR3 loop is CASSQDSGTPYEKLFF. Written as DNA, the CDR3 is TGCGCCAGCAGCCAAGATTCAGGGACCCCCTATGAAAAACTGTTTTTT.